One sample yielded the 20 T cell receptor beta chains listed below, sequenced in a study of low-dose radiotherapy and immunotherapy resistance in tumors. With TRAV- and TRBV-specific primers, first-strand cDNA was made, covering the alpha and beta chains. With a V-primer adapter and a constant-region primer, TCRs were amplified for around 21 PCR cycles. TCRdb passed the reads through MiXCR, listing each CDR3 protein once. Here the sample spans about 39,000 distinct CDR3 sequences, about 28% being singletons. The time point was: before trial treatment. Material: PBMCs, obtained before treatment. The source of these receptors is a male donor with gallbladder cancer.

The chain couples TRBV28 to TRBJ1-5; D not certain. The CDR3 has 14 amino acids. Germline V lookup: CDR1 MDHEN, CDR2 SYDVKM. The germline V and J ends were trimmed by 1 base and 5 bases, with 9 bases remaining between them. The CDR3 nucleotides are TGTGCCAGCAGTTTATTGGGTAGTGATCAGCCCCAGCATTTT. Its protein is CASSLLGSDQPQHF.

The chain uses TRBV7-9 and TRBJ2-7, with D unclear. Germline CDR1 reads SEHNR; CDR2 reads FQNEAQ (reference sequence). Trimming removed 3 bases at V and 1 base at J, with 10 bases between. The CDR3 contains 14 residues. CDR3 residues: CASSLGLQSYEQYF. In DNA, the CDR3 is TGTGCCAGCAGCTTGGGCCTGCAATCCTACGAGCAGTACTTC.

This clonotype turned up a few times. This sequence joins TRBV4-2 and TRBJ2-7; 8 bases map to TRBD2. This CDR3 contains 19 residues. The V and J ends lost 0 bases and 3 bases, in that order; junction bases with no gene match: 16. Germline V CDR1 and CDR2: LGHNA, YNFKEQ. In DNA form, the CDR3 reads TGTGCCAGCAGCCAAGATGGAACTAGCGGAAGCCGCCGTCTCTACGAGCAGTACTTC. Residues: CASSQDGTSGSRRLYEQYF.

In the case of this clonotype: This sequence may be a read error, since a much larger clone differs from it by one base. This rearrangement joins TRBV19 to TRBJ2-3; D might be TRBD1 (5 bases). Germline assignment: CDR1 LNHDA and CDR2 SQIVND (reference sequence). This CDR3 spans 12 amino acids. V lost 10 bases and J lost 6, with 14 bases in between. The CDR3: CATRDGRDTQYF. In DNA, the CDR3 is TGTGCCACCAGGGATGGACGGGATACGCAGTATTTT.

Remarks on this clonotype: Since a far larger clone is one base different, this is likely a read error. The chain employs TRBV7-3 and TRBJ2-5; the D gene is possibly TRBD1 (6 bases). The CDR3 contains 15 residues. CDR1 is SGHTA and CDR2 is FQGTGA in the germline V gene. The V end lost 5 bases, the J end lost 11 bases, and 24 bases lay between the germline ends. The CDR3 here is CASSRDRPPYNEQYF. As DNA, the CDR3 is TGTGCCAGCAGCCGCGACAGGCCCCCCTACAATGAGCAGTACTTC.

In its sample, this clonotype was seen many times. The CDR3, as DNA: TGTGCCAGTAGTTGGGGGAACTTGAACACTGAAGCTTTCTTT. Protein sequence: CASSWGNLNTEAFF. V and J are TRBV19 and TRBJ1-1, with a weak D call TRBD1 (5 bases). V dropped 5 bases and J dropped 0 bases, with 10 bases sitting between them. CDR3 size: 14 residues. Germline V gene lookup returns CDR1 LNHDA and CDR2 SQIVND (reference sequence).

This clonotype was picked up many times. This chain connects TRBV6-2 or TRBV6-3 to TRBJ2-1; possibly TRBD2 for D (5 bases). The CDR3 is 14 amino acids. Germline V gene sequence: CDR1 MNHEY, CDR2 SVGEGT. Trimming left V 0 bases short and J 4 bases short, with 7 bases between. The CDR3 region has the DNA TGTGCCAGCAGTTACTCACGCGGGTACAATGAGCAGTTCTTC. Its protein product is CASSYSRGYNEQFF.

The V and J genes are TRBV10-3 and TRBJ2-1, with 12 positions matching TRBD2. Germline trimming cut 9 bases from V and 6 bases from J; bases unmatched to any gene: 0. CDR1 ENHRY and CDR2 SYGVKD come from the germline V gene. CDR3 size: 12 residues. The CDR3 protein is CAILAGGNEQFF. CDR3 sequence (DNA): TGTGCCATACTAGCGGGAGGCAATGAGCAGTTCTTC.

V gene TRBV6-6 combines with J gene TRBJ2-3; TRBD1 matches at 7 bases. After removal of 4 bases from V and 2 bases from J, the junction contained 9 bases not matched to a gene. The CDR3 is 16 residues long. Per germline, CDR1 MNHNY and CDR2 SVGAGI (reference sequence). Here the CDR3 reads CASSFRVGQNTDTQYF. DNA of the CDR3: TGTGCCAGCAGTTTCCGGGTGGGACAGAACACAGATACGCAGTATTTT.

With respect to this clonotype: The junction differs from germline at one of its ends, possibly a read error. The genes are TRBV6-4 and TRBJ1-2; unclear D gene. The CDR3 loop spans 11 amino acids. Germline CDR1 is MRHNA and CDR2 is SNTAGT. The CDR3 here is CAISDLDGYTF. CDR3 coding DNA: TGTGCCATCAGTGATTTGGATGGCTACACCTTC.

In this sample, this clonotype turned up many times. A junction end diverges from the germline sequence, so it may reflect a read error. This CDR3 is CASSLISRGGYNEQFF. CDR3 in DNA: TGTGCCAGCAGCTTGATAAGCAGGGGGGGATACAATGAGCAGTTCTTC. The chain links TRBV5-3 to TRBJ2-1; D is possibly TRBD1 or TRBD2 (7 bases each). TRBV5-3 is an ORF; its function is uncertain. This CDR3 spans 16 amino acids.

This clonotype ranks as medium-sized (0.01 to 0.1%). This chain links TRBV10-3 with TRBJ2-7, with TRBD2 as a possible D gene (5 bases). CDR1 is ENHRY, CDR2 SYGVKD, per germline. Trimming removed 2 bases from V and 4 bases from J, with 15 bases in between. This CDR3 is 15 amino acids long. In DNA, the CDR3 is TGTGCCATCAGTGAGCCGGAGAAGAGGGTGTACGAGCAGTACTTC. It yields the protein CAISEPEKRVYEQYF.

This clonotype has ten or more counts. In this CDR3 the conserved last residue, phenylalanine or tryptophan, is missing, so a read error is likely. The V call is TRBV20-1, the J call TRBJ2-3; the D is unclear. V lost 3 bases and J 4 bases, leaving 14 bases between the germline ends. The V gene's germline CDR1 is DFQATT and CDR2 SNEGSKA (reference sequence). The CDR3 loop spans 14 amino acids. This chain's CDR3 is CSASIGLVADTQYS. CDR3 in DNA: TGCAGTGCTAGTATTGGGCTAGTCGCAGATACGCAGTATTCT.

This clonotype is categorized as medium-sized. This chain uses TRBV28 with TRBJ2-5, with D hard to call. The CDR3 loop spans 16 amino acids. V lost 4 bases and J 2 bases, leaving 17 bases between the germline ends. CDR1 and CDR2 (germline): MDHEN, SYDVKM. As DNA, the CDR3 is TGTGCCAGCAGTTATGCGACGGACGGTTTACAAGAGACCCAGTACTTC. Protein: CASSYATDGLQETQYF.

This clonotype was detected only once. The J gene is TRBJ2-2, the V gene TRBV28; D gene unclear. This CDR3 contains 16 residues. Germline V lookup: CDR1 MDHEN, CDR2 SYDVKM. The V end lost 6 bases, the J end lost 6 bases, and 20 bases lay between the germline ends. The CDR3 reads CASSPLGGSKSGELFF. For the CDR3, the DNA is TGTGCCAGCAGCCCGCTTGGTGGGTCGAAATCCGGGGAGCTGTTTTTT. Drawing the rest from reference TRBV28 and TRBJ2-2, the complete variable domain is DVKVTQSSRYLVKRTGEKVFLECVQDMDHENMFWYRQDPGLGLRLIYFSYDVKMKEKGDIPEGYSVSREKKERFSLILESASTNQTSMYLCASSPLGGSKSGELFFGEGSRLTVL.

This clonotype occurred a few times. The J gene is TRBJ2-1, the V gene TRBV4-3; 14 bases are a match to TRBD2. Germline V gene lookup returns CDR1 LGHNA and CDR2 YSLEER. CDR3 length: 16 residues. V lost 4 bases to trimming and J lost 9 bases; unmatched junction nucleotides: 8. Written as DNA, the CDR3 is TGCGCCAGCAGCCCCTGGACTAGCGGGGGGTGGGTTGAGCAGTTCTTC. This translates into CASSPWTSGGWVEQFF.

In its sample, this clonotype ranks as medium-sized. The V and J genes are TRBV6-2 or TRBV6-3 and TRBJ1-1, with 8 bases that match TRBD1. CDR3 size: 17 residues. Germline CDR1 reads MNHEY; CDR2 reads SVGEGT. The V segment lost 5 bases and the J segment 1 base; nucleotides outside the gene matches: 12. CDR3 sequence (DNA): TGTGCCAGCAGTGAAACGGCAGGGGGCAGGAGGAACACTGAAGCTTTCTTT. It translates to CASSETAGGRRNTEAFF.

At least ten counts were recorded for this clonotype. The chain has TRBV19 and TRBJ2-1; D remains ambiguous. The CDR3 covers 11 residues. The ends were cut back, 3 bases at V and 9 bases at J, with 6 bases in the middle. Germline CDR1 reads LNHDA; CDR2 reads SQIVND (reference sequence). For the CDR3, the DNA is TGTGCCAGTAGTATCTCTCTTGAGCAGTTCTTC. This codes for CASSISLEQFF. Filled out from reference TRBV19 and TRBJ2-1, the complete variable domain reads DGGITQSPKYLFRKEGQNVTLSCEQNLNHDAMYWYRQDPGQGLRLIYYSQIVNDFQKGDIAEGYSVSREKKESFPLTVTSAQKNPTAFYLCASSISLEQFFGPGTRLTVL.

The chain combines TRBV5-1 with TRBJ2-7; D gene ambiguous. The CDR3 consists of 13 residues. Trimming stripped 3 bases from V and 3 bases from J, with 10 bases between. Germline V gene lookup returns CDR1 SGHRS and CDR2 YFSETQ. CDR3 in amino acids: CASSSGVRYEQYF. The CDR3 DNA reads TGCGCCAGCAGCTCAGGCGTCCGCTACGAGCAGTACTTC.

The V and J genes are TRBV12-3 or TRBV12-4 and TRBJ2-3, with D perhaps TRBD1 (5 bases). V lost 7 bases, J lost 4 bases, and 21 bases lay in between. This CDR3 comprises 16 residues. CDR3 residues: CASTRQSLSLSDTQYF. The CDR3 DNA reads TGTGCCAGCACACGACAGTCCCTTTCCCTCTCAGATACGCAGTATTTT.